This T cell receptor (beta chain) was captured by sequencing in a study of blood T cell repertoires in COVID-19. At the level of the study: Donors in the United States, Italy and Spain gave samples during acute or convalescent COVID-19.

Authors' methods: Amplification from reference gene primers served as the basis for estimated nucleated cell counts. The protocol was immunoSEQ multiplex PCR, while the TCRdb copy is restricted to in-frame clones and leaves out a portion. V, J and clone size are taken as reported in that table, and D and trimming were inferred from the DNA itself. The profile shows about 220,000 clones, 70% to 90% of them singletons. This CDR3 spans 15 amino acids. Germline V lookup: CDR1 GTSNPN, CDR2 SVGIG (reference sequence). V lost 4 bases and J lost 3; bases outside the gene matches: 8. J is TRBJ2-2 and V is TRBV30; 7 bases map to TRBD2. This receptor was identified in a woman in her twenties or thirties who had recovered from COVID-19. Sequenced material: peripheral blood. For the CDR3, the DNA is TGTGCCTGGACGCCCCCGGGACTACACACCGGGGAGCTGTTTTTT. This translates into CAWTPPGLHTGELFF.